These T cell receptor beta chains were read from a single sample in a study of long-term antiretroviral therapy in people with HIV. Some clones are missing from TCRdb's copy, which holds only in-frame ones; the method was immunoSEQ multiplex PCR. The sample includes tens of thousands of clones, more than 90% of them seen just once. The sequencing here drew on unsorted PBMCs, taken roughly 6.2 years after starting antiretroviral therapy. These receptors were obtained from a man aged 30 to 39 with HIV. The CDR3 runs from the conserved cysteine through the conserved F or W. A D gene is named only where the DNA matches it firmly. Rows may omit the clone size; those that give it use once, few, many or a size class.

DNA: TGTGCCAGCAGCTTGGATTCAGGGTACCTACAAGAGACCCAGTACTTC
CDR3: CASSLDSGYLQETQYF
D: NA
size: NA
V: TRBV11-2
J: TRBJ2-5

DNA: TGTGCCACTCTCCCAGGGCGAAACACCGGGGAGCTGTTTTTT
CDR3: CATLPGRNTGELFF
D: NA
size: NA
V: TRBV15
J: TRBJ2-2

DNA: TGTGCCAGCAGCTTAAGCCGGGAAGGCGCCTATGGCTACACCTTC
CDR3: CASSLSREGAYGYTF
D: NA
size: NA
V: TRBV7-9
J: TRBJ1-2

DNA: TGTGCCAGCAGCTCGTCCAGCGAAGAGACCCAGTACTTC
CDR3: CASSSSSEETQYF
D: NA
size: NA
V: TRBV7-3
J: TRBJ2-5

DNA: TGTGCCAGCAGTCTCGGGGGCCAAGAGACCCAGTACTTC
CDR3: CASSLGGQETQYF
D: NA
size: NA
V: TRBV7-8
J: TRBJ2-5

DNA: TGTGCCTGGAGGACCGGGACAGTCATGAACACTGAAGCTTTCTTT
CDR3: CAWRTGTVMNTEAFF
D: TRBD1
size: NA
V: TRBV30
J: TRBJ1-1

DNA: TGTGCCAGCAGCCGCGACAGATCTGGAAACACCATATATTTT
CDR3: CASSRDRSGNTIYF
D: NA
size: NA
V: TRBV4-2
J: TRBJ1-3

DNA: TGTGCCAGCAGCAGACGAGGGACTAGCGGGGGAGATACGCAGTATTTT
CDR3: CASSRRGTSGGDTQYF
D: TRBD2
size: once
V: TRBV7-9
J: TRBJ2-3

DNA: TGTGCCAGCAGCCTCCTAGGGCTACGGGGGATCGACGAGCAGTACTTC
CDR3: CASSLLGLRGIDEQYF
D: NA
size: NA
V: TRBV28
J: TRBJ2-7

DNA: TGTGCCAGCAGCTTCGGGACAGGAGGCGAGCAGTACTTC
CDR3: CASSFGTGGEQYF
D: TRBD1
size: NA
V: TRBV7-3
J: TRBJ2-7

DNA: TGTGCCAGCAGCTGGCCTGGACTAGCGGGGGAAACTAGCACAGATACGCAGTATTTT
CDR3: CASSWPGLAGETSTDTQYF
D: TRBD2
size: NA
V: TRBV5-6
J: TRBJ2-3

DNA: TGTGCCAGCAGTGACAGGTCAAGCACCGGGGAGCTGTTTTTT
CDR3: CASSDRSSTGELFF
D: NA
size: NA
V: TRBV28
J: TRBJ2-2

DNA: TGTGCCAGCAGTTACTTGGCCGGGACTGCCTACGAGCAGTACTTC
CDR3: CASSYLAGTAYEQYF
D: NA
size: few
V: TRBV28
J: TRBJ2-7

DNA: TGTGCCAGCAGCCCGAGGACTAGGAGGCTCCACGAGCAGTACTTC
CDR3: CASSPRTRRLHEQYF
D: TRBD2
size: NA
V: TRBV13
J: TRBJ2-7

DNA: TGCGCCAGCAGCCCGACAGCAGGTGCTGAAAAACTGTTTTTT
CDR3: CASSPTAGAEKLFF
D: NA
size: once
V: TRBV5-1
J: TRBJ1-4

DNA: TGCGCCAGCAGCTTGGAAGGGGGCATGAACACCGGGGAGCTGTTTTTT
CDR3: CASSLEGGMNTGELFF
D: TRBD1
size: NA
V: TRBV5-1
J: TRBJ2-2

DNA: TGTGCCAGCAAAAGTCAGCGGGAGGTCAATGAGCAGTTCTTC
CDR3: CASKSQREVNEQFF
D: TRBD2
size: NA
V: TRBV7-2
J: TRBJ2-1

DNA: TGTGCCAGCAGTGAAGCCGGGGGACAGGGGGGAAACACCATATATTTT
CDR3: CASSEAGGQGGNTIYF
D: TRBD1
size: NA
V: TRBV2
J: TRBJ1-3

DNA: TGTGCCAGCTCGTTCGGCGGGACAGCCTACGAGCAGTACTTC
CDR3: CASSFGGTAYEQYF
D: NA
size: NA
V: TRBV11-2
J: TRBJ2-7

DNA: TGCGCCAGCAGCTTTGGGGGGGGCAACACCGGGGAGCTGTTTTTT
CDR3: CASSFGGGNTGELFF
D: NA
size: NA
V: TRBV5-1
J: TRBJ2-2

DNA: TGTGCCAGCTCACCAGAGCCCCTAGCGGCTAGCACAGATACGCAGTATTTT
CDR3: CASSPEPLAASTDTQYF
D: TRBD2
size: NA
V: TRBV18
J: TRBJ2-3

DNA: TGTGCCAGCAGTGACTCGTCCGGCTATGGCTACACCTTC
CDR3: CASSDSSGYGYTF
D: NA
size: once
V: TRBV6-4
J: TRBJ1-2

DNA: TGTGCCAGCAGTTACAGTGTCAACACTGAAGCTTTCTTT
CDR3: CASSYSVNTEAFF
D: NA
size: NA
V: TRBV13
J: TRBJ1-1

DNA: TGTGCCAGCATCATCGGGGGGGCTGGTAACTATGGCTACACCTTC
CDR3: CASIIGGAGNYGYTF
D: NA
size: NA
V: TRBV6-1
J: TRBJ1-2

DNA: TGCGCCAGCAGCCATGCTGGACAGGGGGCTTCGGAGACCCAGTACTTC
CDR3: CASSHAGQGASETQYF
D: TRBD1
size: NA
V: TRBV4-1
J: TRBJ2-5

DNA: TGTGCCAGCAGTTTAAGTTTTGCCAACCAAGAGACCCAGTACTTC
CDR3: CASSLSFANQETQYF
D: NA
size: NA
V: TRBV28
J: TRBJ2-5

DNA: TGTGCCAGCAGTTTGCCTAGCGGATCCTACGAGCAGTACTTC
CDR3: CASSLPSGSYEQYF
D: TRBD2
size: NA
V: TRBV28
J: TRBJ2-7

DNA: TGTGCCAGCAGTGACTCGAAGGGTGGAGGGGATGAGCAGTTCTTC
CDR3: CASSDSKGGGDEQFF
D: NA
size: NA
V: TRBV6-4
J: TRBJ2-1

DNA: TGTGCCAGCAGCGAGGACAGAGTGAACACTGAAGCTTTCTTT
CDR3: CASSEDRVNTEAFF
D: NA
size: NA
V: TRBV11-1
J: TRBJ1-1

DNA: TGCGCCAGCAGCTTTAATCGGCAGAACCCCACAGATACGCAGTATTTT
CDR3: CASSFNRQNPTDTQYF
D: NA
size: NA
V: TRBV5-1
J: TRBJ2-3

DNA: TGTGCCAGCAGCGGGCAGAATAACTATGGCTACACCTTC
CDR3: CASSGQNNYGYTF
D: NA
size: NA
V: TRBV7-2
J: TRBJ1-2